This T cell receptor beta chain was obtained from a study of cytomegalovirus exposure and HLA in healthy donors. Notes on the study in general: Upon later analysis, TCR association rates were observed to vary by HLA locus, being highest for DRB1 and lowest for HLA-C. Trimming of TCR beta V- and J-genes showed a link, identified in a later analysis, to a missense DCLRE1C variant. Researchers reported from a later analysis that most CMV-associated TCR beta chains appeared HLA-restricted. The authors listed approximately 160 TCR beta chains as cytomegalovirus-associated.

The PCR employed 60 Vbeta primers together with 13 Jbeta primers. Method: immunoSEQ multiplex PCR; TCRdb's copy keeps in-frame clones and lacks some. The sample comprises fewer than 200,000 clones, around 77% of which are singletons, and approximately 2.5% rests with the top ten. Remarks on this clone: Its target is not known.

Looked up from germline, CDR1 is SGHRS and CDR2 is YFSETQ. The CDR3 is 16 residues long. With 3 bases clipped from V and 0 bases from J, the junction kept 4 bases outside the gene matches. Material for sequencing was PBMCs. The V call is TRBV5-1, the J call TRBJ2-3, with 10 nucleotides matching TRBD1. This TCR was recovered from a man in his 60s in good health and CMV-seronegative. This chain's CDR3 is CASSSRTGGSTDTQYF. The CDR3 DNA reads TGCGCCAGCAGCTCTAGGACAGGGGGGAGCACAGATACGCAGTATTTT.